The TCR beta chain described here comes from a study of PD-1 blockade in classical Hodgkin lymphoma. Study-level background: Patients were given intravenous nivolumab, 3 mg/kg, every 2 weeks. Findings and limits, study-wide: Nivolumab initiation under 1 year post-ASCT meant exclusion. Significantly greater TCR diversity emerged by C4D1 in CD4+ cells but not CD8+ cells.

This CDR3 is 15 amino acids long. V was pared by 1 base and J by 2 bases, with 12 bases between. The V gene's germline CDR1 is SQVTM and CDR2 ANQGSEA. Every one of the patients relapsed after autologous stem cell transplantation (brentuximab vedotin exposure was variable). Complete response, partial response or progressive disease constituted the best response categories observed. Data came from immunoSEQ multiplex PCR; TCRdb stores just in-frame clones and leaves some out. The sample shows over 25,000 clones, less than 85% of them seen only once. For this clone: Its antigen is unknown.

The chain is built from TRBV29-1 and TRBJ1-3; no clear D gene. Material: peripheral blood mononuclear cells (PBMCs), obtained before the second cycle of nivolumab. This clonotype was sampled from a human donor with classical Hodgkin lymphoma. The CDR3 DNA follows: TGCAGCGTTGAAGCGGTGGGCTTCGCTGGAAACACCATATATTTT. Its translation is CSVEAVGFAGNTIYF. Full variable domain (rest looked up from reference TRBV29-1 and TRBJ1-3): SAVISQKPSRDICQRGTSLTIQCQVDSQVTMMFWYRQQPGQSLTLIATANQGSEATYESGFVIDKFPISRPNLTFSTLTVSNMSPEDSSIYLCSVEAVGFAGNTIYFGEGSWLTVV.